Listed below are T cell receptor beta chains from one sample, sequenced in a study of shared clonotypes between healthy human individuals. This table comes from immunoSEQ multiplex PCR, and its TCRdb copy is limited to in-frame clones, with some not included. Of approximately 2.4 million clones in the sample, approximately 96% were seen once. Sequences were obtained from naive CD4+ T cells sorted from blood. The receptors were sampled from a man younger than 30 in good health. CDR3s include the opening cysteine and the closing phenylalanine or tryptophan. The order of the fields is V gene, D gene, J gene, CDR3 length, clone size, CDR3 protein, CDR3 DNA. A D gene is named only where the DNA matches it firmly. Expanded clones are given a class, and other clones once, few, many or no size at all.

TRBV6-5,-,TRBJ1-6,14,-,CASSWQGDNSPLHF,TGTGCCAGCAGTTGGCAGGGTGATAATTCACCCCTCCACTTT
TRBV6-1,TRBD1,TRBJ1-2,15,-,CASSEEGAGAYGYTF,TGTGCCAGCAGTGAAGAGGGGGCCGGAGCCTATGGCTACACCTTC
TRBV9,-,TRBJ2-5,15,-,CASSVGRWSQETQYF,TGTGCCAGCAGCGTAGGGCGCTGGAGCCAAGAGACCCAGTACTTC
TRBV7-2,-,TRBJ2-7,12,-,CASSSESHEQYF,TGTGCCAGCAGCTCGGAATCACACGAGCAGTACTTC
TRBV9,TRBD1,TRBJ1-2,13,-,CASTQTGTYGYTF,TGTGCCAGCACCCAGACAGGGACCTATGGCTACACCTTC
TRBV28,TRBD1,TRBJ1-2,14,once,CASSTGGPGRGYTF,TGTGCCAGCAGTACAGGGGGGCCCGGTCGAGGCTACACCTTC
TRBV5-4,-,TRBJ2-3,13,-,CASSSQGTDTQYF,TGTGCCAGCAGCTCGCAAGGCACAGATACGCAGTATTTT
TRBV28,-,TRBJ1-5,12,once,CASHSSNQPQHF,TGTGCCAGCCACTCTTCCAATCAGCCCCAGCATTTT
TRBV27,-,TRBJ2-3,15,-,CASKEGAVEADTQYF,TGTGCCAGCAAGGAGGGGGCCGTCGAGGCAGATACGCAGTATTTT
TRBV5-1,-,TRBJ1-4,14,-,CASSLEGREEKLFF,TGCGCCAGCAGCTTGGAAGGCAGGGAGGAAAAACTGTTTTTT
TRBV29-1,-,TRBJ2-1,13,-,CSVDHKEGNEQFF,TGCAGCGTTGACCACAAGGAGGGGAATGAGCAGTTCTTC
TRBV30,TRBD1,TRBJ1-5,15,-,CAWIVQGQGGQPQHF,TGTGCCTGGATCGTCCAGGGACAGGGAGGGCAGCCCCAGCATTTT
TRBV6-1,TRBD1,TRBJ1-5,13,-,CATDDRGNQPQHF,TGTGCCACCGATGACAGGGGCAATCAGCCCCAGCATTTT
TRBV23-1,-,TRBJ1-5,16,once,CASSQSGHRGNQPQHF,TGCGCCAGCAGTCAATCGGGACACCGGGGCAATCAGCCCCAGCATTTT
TRBV9,-,TRBJ2-7,13,-,CASSGRGVEEQYF,TGTGCCAGCAGCGGGAGGGGAGTAGAGGAGCAGTACTTC
TRBV6-5,-,TRBJ1-3,14,-,CASSTLPSGNTIYF,TGTGCCAGCAGTACACTTCCCTCTGGAAACACCATATATTTT
TRBV11-1,TRBD1,TRBJ2-7,17,-,CASSPLAVGTASYEQYF,TGTGCCAGCAGCCCGCTTGCGGTAGGGACAGCTTCCTACGAGCAGTACTTC
TRBV7-9,TRBD1,TRBJ1-1,14,-,CASSPDRANTEAFF,TGTGCCAGCAGCCCAGACAGGGCGAACACTGAAGCTTTCTTT
TRBV9,TRBD2,TRBJ2-2,17,-,CASSARGLAGNTGELFF,TGTGCCAGCAGCGCCCGAGGGCTAGCGGGAAACACCGGGGAGCTGTTTTTT
TRBV11-2,TRBD1,TRBJ1-4,14,-,CASSPGTGYEKLFF,TGTGCCAGCAGCCCCGGGACAGGGTACGAAAAACTGTTTTTT
TRBV6-4,-,TRBJ2-3,13,-,CASGLEGGHTQYF,TGTGCTTCAGGTCTAGAAGGGGGTCATACGCAGTATTTT
TRBV10-3,TRBD1,TRBJ2-2,14,-,CAISQGAPTGELFF,TGTGCCATCAGCCAGGGGGCTCCCACCGGGGAGCTGTTTTTT